These T cell receptor beta chains were read from a single sample in a study of blood T cell repertoires in COVID-19. Sequencing was performed with immunoSEQ multiplex PCR; in TCRdb, only in-frame clones are kept and a portion is missing. The repertoire holds 200,000 or so clones, with around 81% as singletons. Sequenced material: PBMCs or T cells enriched from blood (not recorded which). All receptors derive from a man aged 40-50 years who had recovered from COVID-19. The CDR3 runs from the conserved cysteine through the conserved F or W. A D gene is named only where the DNA matches it firmly. The size field is filled for only some rows; it gives once, few, many or a size class.

clone_size d_call j_call v_call cdr3_aa cdr3_nt
NA TRBD1 TRBJ1-1 TRBV28 CASIPPGTGSTEAFF TGTGCCAGCATCCCGCCCGGGACAGGTTCCACTGAAGCTTTCTTT
few TRBD2 TRBJ2-7 TRBV6-5 CASSLAGGAYEQYF TGTGCCAGCAGCTTAGCGGGGGGCGCCTACGAGCAGTACTTC
few NA TRBJ2-1 TRBV7-8 CASSLVPGGAYNEQFF TGTGCCAGCAGCTTAGTTCCGGGGGGCGCCTACAATGAGCAGTTCTTC
NA NA TRBJ2-7 TRBV5-1 CASSSTGVDEQYF TGCGCCAGCAGCTCGACCGGAGTAGACGAGCAGTACTTC
NA NA TRBJ1-1 TRBV5-1 CASSLITGNTEAFF TGCGCCAGCAGCTTAATCACAGGAAACACTGAAGCTTTCTTT
once NA TRBJ1-1 TRBV27 CASSLLGRLNTEAFF TGTGCCAGCAGTTTATTGGGCAGATTGAACACTGAAGCTTTCTTT
NA NA TRBJ1-1 TRBV7-3 CASSLRGGTEAFF TGTGCCAGCAGCCTCCGTGGAGGCACTGAAGCTTTCTTT
NA NA TRBJ1-6 TRBV7-2 CASSLGGRIGPPLHF TGTGCCAGCAGCTTAGGGGGGCGCATCGGGCCCCCCCTCCACTTT
NA TRBD1 TRBJ1-5 TRBV18 CASSPATGSNNQPQHF TGTGCCAGCTCACCGGCGACAGGGAGTAATAATCAGCCCCAGCATTTT
NA TRBD1 TRBJ1-4 TRBV9 CASSVGTGLLPREKLFF TGTGCCAGCAGCGTAGGGACAGGGCTCCTGCCGAGGGAAAAACTGTTTTTT
NA NA TRBJ2-7 TRBV5-1 CASRARQLGGYEQYF TGCGCCAGCAGGGCGAGACAACTAGGAGGGTACGAGCAGTACTTC
NA TRBD1 TRBJ1-1 TRBV3-1/TRBV3-2 CASSSRGWNTEAFF TGTGCCAGCAGCTCCAGGGGGTGGAACACTGAAGCTTTCTTT
NA TRBD2 TRBJ2-5 TRBV5-1 CASSSRLTSGGLQETQYF TGCGCCAGCAGCTCCCGATTGACTAGCGGGGGCCTGCAAGAGACCCAGTACTTC
NA NA TRBJ2-1 TRBV29-1 CSVGGDAYNEQFF TGCAGCGTTGGGGGGGACGCCTACAATGAGCAGTTCTTC
NA TRBD2 TRBJ2-7 TRBV9 CASSVDASGGTYEQYF TGTGCCAGCAGCGTAGATGCTAGCGGGGGAACCTACGAGCAGTACTTC
NA NA TRBJ1-1 TRBV3-1/TRBV3-2 CASSQEFLTGNTEAFF TGTGCCAGCAGCCAAGAGTTCCTGACAGGGAACACTGAAGCTTTCTTT
once NA TRBJ1-6 TRBV6-2/TRBV6-3 CASSYISNSPLHF TGTGCCAGCAGTTATATCTCTAATTCACCCCTCCACTTT
NA NA TRBJ1-5 TRBV5-6 CASSLGQNQPQHF TGTGCCAGCAGCCTAGGACAGAATCAGCCCCAGCATTTT
NA TRBD1 TRBJ1-1 TRBV19 CASMNTGTGVTEAFF TGTGCCAGTATGAATACGGGGACAGGGGTAACTGAAGCTTTCTTT
few NA TRBJ1-1 TRBV29-1 CSVEVKGGDTEAFF TGCAGCGTTGAAGTAAAGGGGGGGGACACTGAAGCTTTCTTT
NA TRBD2 TRBJ2-3 TRBV6-5 CASTLGLAATDTQYF TGTGCCAGCACCCTAGGACTAGCGGCCACAGATACGCAGTATTTT
NA NA TRBJ1-5 TRBV19 CASSPRGNQPQHF TGTGCCAGTAGCCCCCGGGGCAATCAGCCCCAGCATTTT
once NA TRBJ2-2 TRBV7-2 CASSLAESRGNTGELFF TGTGCCAGCAGCTTAGCCGAGAGCAGGGGTAACACCGGGGAGCTGTTTTTT
NA TRBD1 TRBJ1-2 TRBV10-3 CAISPQGARYGYTF TGTGCCATCAGTCCTCAGGGGGCGCGATATGGCTACACCTTC
NA TRBD2 TRBJ2-3 TRBV2 CASSLLAGAPDTQYF TGTGCCAGCAGTCTCCTAGCGGGTGCCCCGGATACGCAGTATTTT